This TCR beta chain is drawn from a study of CD8+CD57+ T cells in acquired aplastic anemia. Study at large: Recorded DNA amounts for sorted CD4+ and CD8+ cells had an average of 3.2 ug. Whole-study results and caveats: Fewer than 30 shared CD8+ CDR3s appeared highly expressed within patients' immunodominant clones. CD8+ Simpson's diversity in patients was not significantly different from that in controls.

As to this clonotype: Its target is not known.

The patients chosen for sequencing had shown expansion of CD8+CD57+ cells (detected by flow cytometry). The diagnosis in all patients was severe acquired aplastic anemia. V shed 5 bases and J shed 4 bases, with 18 bases lying between them. The CDR3 sequence is 15 residues long. The template used for profiling TCR beta VDJ and CDR3 was genomic DNA. TCRdb recomputed calls from the reads with MiXCR, one row per CDR3 protein. The table lists around 200,000 distinct CDR3 sequences, less than 50% of them singletons, with 10% to 15% in the top ten. The clonotype originates from a human donor with aplastic anemia. The V and J genes are TRBV12-3 or TRBV12-4 and TRBJ2-7; D remains unclear. Source material: sorted CD4+, CD8+, or CD8+CD57+ T cells (not recorded which) from PBMCs. Written as DNA, the CDR3 is TGTGCCAGCAGTCACCGGTCCCCGGGTGGGTACGAGCAGTACTTC. Encoded protein: CASSHRSPGGYEQYF.